One sample yielded the 14 T cell receptor beta chains listed below, sequenced in a study of T cells in Graves' hyperthyroidism and ophthalmopathy. Researchers amplified the TCR beta CDR3 regions from RNA transcripts. HTBI primers were used for first-round RT-PCR of the TCR CDR3. One entry per CDR3 protein, called by TCRdb with MiXCR from the multiplex PCR reads. Among some 250,000 distinct CDR3 sequences, roughly 15% were seen once, and the ten largest hold around 30%. The sequenced sample was blood. These receptors all come from a woman aged 45-59 years with Graves' hyperthyroidism that later progressed to Graves' ophthalmopathy.

The CDR3, as DNA: TGTGCCAGCAGTACCCAGACAGGGGTAGAAGAGACCCAGTACTTC. Residues: CASSTQTGVEETQYF. The V call is TRBV28, the J call TRBJ2-5; 8 bases are a match to TRBD1. The V gene's germline CDR1 is MDHEN and CDR2 SYDVKM. The CDR3 length is 15 residues. V shed 5 bases and J 3 bases; nucleotides not matched to a gene: 8.

In this sample, this clonotype turned up many times. The rearrangement links TRBV28 to TRBJ2-5; 12 positions agree with TRBD2. CDR3 size: 16 residues. CDR1 and CDR2 (germline): MDHEN, SYDVKM. V dropped 3 bases and J dropped 4; count of bases not matched to a gene: 6. In DNA, the CDR3 is TGTGCCAGCAGTTTGAGGACTAGCGGGATCAGAGAGACCCAGTACTTC. This translates into CASSLRTSGIRETQYF.

The chain recombines TRBV27 with TRBJ2-1; no clear D gene. The CDR3 is 14 residues long. Per the germline V gene, CDR1 is MNHEY and CDR2 is SMNVEV (reference sequence). Between the trimmed V and J ends, which lost 3 bases and 3 bases, there was a span of 9 bases. The CDR3 loop reads CASSFRADYNEQFF. The CDR3 nucleotides are TGTGCCAGCAGTTTTCGGGCGGACTACAATGAGCAGTTCTTC.

The chain couples TRBV5-5 to TRBJ2-3, with 7 bases fitting TRBD2. The germline V gene has CDR1 SGHKS and CDR2 YYEKEE (reference sequence). Germline trimming cut 2 bases from V and 0 bases from J; bases unmatched to any gene: 9. CDR3 length equals 17 residues. The CDR3 sequence is CASSFRLAGTSTDTQYF. The CDR3, as DNA: TGTGCCAGCAGCTTTAGATTAGCGGGCACGAGCACAGATACGCAGTATTTT.

Regarding this clonotype: A clone one base away is much larger, so this may be a read error. The chain recombines TRBV4-2 with TRBJ2-3, with D possibly matching TRBD2 (5 bases). Germline V lookup: CDR1 LGHNA, CDR2 YNFKEQ. CDR3 length: 16 amino acids. The DNA of the CDR3 is TGTGTCAGCAGCCAGGCAGAGCGGAGGCACACAGATACGCAGTATTTT. It is translated as CVSSQAERRHTDTQYF.

This clonotype was counted between two and nine times. The chain carries TRBV6-2 or TRBV6-3 and TRBJ2-4; 7 nucleotides align to TRBD2. The CDR3 consists of 15 residues. The germline CDR1 and CDR2 sequences are MNHEY and SVGEGT. Trimming removed 2 bases from V and 1 base from J; junction bases left unmatched: 2. The CDR3 region is CASSYGGDAKNIQYF. The CDR3 DNA reads as TGTGCCAGCAGTTACGGGGGGGACGCCAAAAACATTCAGTACTTC.

V is TRBV19 and J is TRBJ2-7, with TRBD2 matching 9 bases. Germline loops: CDR1 LNHDA, CDR2 SQIVND (reference sequence). V was pared by 1 base and J by 3 bases, with 4 bases of the junction left unmatched. The CDR3 is made up of 15 amino acids. CDR3 loop: CASSIVLAGFYEQYF. The DNA for the CDR3 is TGTGCCAGTAGTATAGTTCTAGCGGGATTCTACGAGCAGTACTTC. The full variable domain, completed using reference TRBV19 and TRBJ2-7, is DGGITQSPKYLFRKEGQNVTLSCEQNLNHDAMYWYRQDPGQGLRLIYYSQIVNDFQKGDIAEGYSVSREKKESFPLTVTSAQKNPTAFYLCASSIVLAGFYEQYFGPGTRLTVT.

In its sample, this clonotype was seen many times. V gene TRBV20-1 combines with J gene TRBJ2-7; D gene unclear. The V gene lost 2 bases and the J gene lost 4 bases, with 12 bases spanning the gap. The CDR3 runs to 13 residues. CDR1 DFQATT and CDR2 SNEGSKA come from the germline V gene (reference sequence). The CDR3 nucleotides read TGCAGTGCTAGATGGGCCCATGGGTACGAGCAGTACTTC. Protein product: CSARWAHGYEQYF.

In its sample, this clonotype was seen many times. J is TRBJ1-4 and V is TRBV28, with TRBD1 matching 8 bases. Germline values: CDR1 MDHEN, CDR2 SYDVKM. The CDR3 totals 15 residues. After removal of 5 bases from V and 8 bases from J, the junction contained 10 bases not matched to a gene. The CDR3 sequence: CASSPRTGLVEKLFF. CDR3 bases: TGTGCCAGCAGTCCCCGGACAGGGTTAGTGGAAAAACTGTTTTTT.

There are many counts of this clonotype. The chain couples TRBV2 to TRBJ2-5, with D possibly matching TRBD2 (7 bases). Trimming removed 11 bases at V and 7 bases at J, with 20 bases between. The length of the CDR3 is 13 residues. CDR1 and CDR2 (germline): SNHLY, FYNNEI. The CDR3 bases are TGTGCCCTCGTGGGGGGGCTCGAGGGGACCCAGTACTTC. Protein sequence: CALVGGLEGTQYF.

This clonotype came up many times. CDR3 amino acids: CASSLETKNYGYTF. The CDR3, as DNA: TGTGCCAGCAGCTTAGAAACAAAGAACTATGGCTACACCTTC. J is TRBJ1-2 and V is TRBV11-2; D unclear. The CDR3 has 14 amino acids. V was cut by 0 bases and J by 2 bases, with 7 bases left in between. Germline loops: CDR1 SGHAT, CDR2 FQNNGV. The full variable domain, in which reference TRBV11-2 and TRBJ1-2 provide the parts outside the CDR3, is EAGVAQSPRYKIIEKRQSVAFWCNPISGHATLYWYQQILGQGPKLLIQFQNNGVVDDSQLPKDRFSAERLKGVDSTLKIQPAKLEDSAVYLCASSLETKNYGYTFGSGTRLTVV.

In this sample, this clonotype turned up many times. The chain carries TRBV7-3 and TRBJ2-3; TRBD2 agrees at 7 bases. The germline V gene encodes CDR1 SGHTA and CDR2 FQGTGA. This CDR3 comprises 16 residues. V dropped 2 bases and J dropped 3; count of bases not matched to a gene: 8. The CDR3: CASSLDGGSGTDTQYF. For the CDR3, the DNA is TGTGCCAGCAGCTTAGACGGCGGGAGCGGAACAGATACGCAGTATTTT.

This clonotype occurred many times. The rearrangement uses TRBV15 and TRBJ1-1; a weak D match, TRBD1 (6 bases). CDR3 size: 14 residues. V shed 4 bases and J shed 6 bases, with 15 bases lying between them. Germline V gene lookup returns CDR1 LNHNV and CDR2 YYDKDF (reference sequence). The DNA for the CDR3 is TGTGCCACCAGCAACCCGGACAGTTTTTCTGAAGCTTTCTTT. It encodes CATSNPDSFSEAFF.

This clonotype was seen ten or more times. The rearrangement uses TRBV12-3 or TRBV12-4 and TRBJ2-3, with 14 bases identical to TRBD2. J was trimmed by 1 base and V by 5 bases; bases with no gene match: 14. This CDR3 contains 20 residues. CDR3 DNA sequence: TGTGCCAGCAGTGCATTCGGGACTAGCGGGAGATTGGGGGGCACAGATACGCAGTATTTT. This translates into CASSAFGTSGRLGGTDTQYF.